A selection of T cell receptor beta chains follows, all from one sample in a study of PD-1 blockade in classical Hodgkin lymphoma. Clones were read by immunoSEQ multiplex PCR, and TCRdb kept only the in-frame ones, dropping some. The table lists approximately 26,000 clones, roughly 77% of them singletons. This specimen was peripheral blood mononuclear cells (PBMCs), taken before the fourth cycle of nivolumab. These receptors were taken from a human donor with classical Hodgkin lymphoma. CDR3s include the opening cysteine and the closing phenylalanine or tryptophan. Fields, in order: D gene, J gene, clone size, V gene, CDR3 protein, CDR3 DNA. The D gene is left open where the match is weak. The size entry is marked missing in some rows and otherwise reads once, few, many or a size class.

>TRBD1|TRBJ2-7|few|TRBV6-5
CASSYSLGTGLYEQYF
TGTGCCAGCAGTTACTCTCTCGGGACAGGTCTCTACGAGCAGTACTTC
>NA|TRBJ2-2|NA|TRBV9
CASTTIGRYQPGVGLTDTGELFF
TGTGCCAGCACCACCATCGGCCGGTACCAACCAGGGGTGGGCTTAACGGACACCGGGGAGCTGTTTTTT
>TRBD1|TRBJ2-7|NA|TRBV28
CASSLGGQDYEQYF
TGTGCCAGCAGTTTGGGGGGACAGGACTACGAGCAGTACTTC
>NA|TRBJ2-3|NA|TRBV7-2
CASSNSKGDTQYF
TGTGCCAGCAGTAATAGCAAGGGAGATACGCAGTATTTT
>NA|TRBJ2-1|few|TRBV5-1
CASRPAGGDEQFF
TGCGCCAGCCGACCGGCCGGGGGTGATGAGCAGTTCTTC
>NA|TRBJ1-4|once|TRBV7-7
CASSLTFGQQNEKLFF
TGTGCCAGCAGCTTAACCTTTGGACAGCAGAATGAAAAACTGTTTTTT
>NA|TRBJ2-5|NA|TRBV5-4
CASSLREIQETQYF
TGTGCCAGCAGCTTGCGGGAAATCCAAGAGACCCAGTACTTC
>NA|TRBJ1-1|NA|TRBV16
CASSQSTANTEAFF
TGTGCCAGCAGCCAATCCACAGCGAACACTGAAGCTTTCTTT
>NA|TRBJ2-7|NA|TRBV19
CASSIGREGTAYEQYF
TGTGCCAGTAGTATAGGTCGGGAAGGGACCGCCTACGAGCAGTACTTC
>NA|TRBJ2-1|NA|TRBV5-1
CASSLEPAAANEQFF
TGCGCCAGCAGCTTGGAACCAGCGGCAGCCAATGAGCAGTTCTTC
>TRBD2|TRBJ2-3|NA|TRBV12-5
CASAQTSGWLDTQYF
TGTGCTAGTGCCCAGACTAGCGGGTGGTTAGATACGCAGTATTTT
>TRBD1|TRBJ2-1|NA|TRBV19
CASRDRGGYEQFF
TGTGCCAGTAGGGACAGGGGAGGCTATGAGCAGTTCTTC
>NA|TRBJ1-5|few|TRBV6-5
CASSSQGYSNQPQHF
TGTGCCAGCAGCTCACAGGGTTATAGCAATCAGCCCCAGCATTTT
>TRBD1|TRBJ2-7|once|TRBV19
CASSITGVEQYF
TGTGCCAGTAGTATCACAGGGGTCGAGCAGTACTTC
>NA|TRBJ1-1|NA|TRBV19
CASSTVGNTEAFF
TGTGCCAGTAGTACGGTTGGGAACACTGAAGCTTTCTTT
>NA|TRBJ2-2|NA|TRBV19
CASSIGSNTGELFF
TGTGCCAGTAGTATCGGCAGCAACACCGGGGAGCTGTTTTTT
>TRBD2|TRBJ2-3|once|TRBV18
CASSLLAGFTDTQYF
TGTGCCAGCTCCCTCTTAGCGGGATTCACAGATACGCAGTATTTT
>NA|TRBJ1-5|NA|TRBV2
CASSVGGQPQHF
TGTGCCAGCAGTGTTGGGGGCCAGCCCCAGCATTTT
>NA|TRBJ1-5|NA|TRBV28
CASSLMGANQPQHF
TGTGCCAGCAGTTTAATGGGGGCCAATCAGCCCCAGCATTTT
>NA|TRBJ1-5|NA|TRBV6-1
CASAVGSNQPQHF
TGTGCCAGCGCGGTAGGGAGCAATCAGCCCCAGCATTTT
>NA|TRBJ1-1|NA|TRBV18
CASSPLNSRNTEAFF
TGTGCCAGCTCACCACTCAACAGCCGTAACACTGAAGCTTTCTTT
>NA|TRBJ2-3|NA|TRBV19
CASSIREITDTQYF
TGTGCCAGTAGTATCAGGGAGATCACAGATACGCAGTATTTT
>NA|TRBJ2-3|few|TRBV18
CASSLLSTDTQYF
TGTGCCAGCTCACTTCTTTCCACAGATACGCAGTATTTT
>TRBD1|TRBJ1-2|NA|TRBV5-5
CASTVGTGGSNYGYTF
TGTGCCAGCACTGTTGGGACAGGAGGGTCTAACTATGGCTACACCTTC
>TRBD1|TRBJ1-5|NA|TRBV6-1
CASSEARTGVPQPQHF
TGTGCCAGCAGTGAAGCTCGGACAGGGGTCCCTCAGCCCCAGCATTTT
>NA|TRBJ1-2|NA|TRBV6-1
CASRRGVSGYTF
TGTGCCAGCAGAAGAGGGGTTTCAGGCTACACCTTC
>NA|TRBJ1-5|NA|TRBV15
CATSLNLIWNQPQHF
TGTGCCACCAGCCTTAATTTAATTTGGAATCAGCCCCAGCATTTT
>NA|TRBJ1-1|few|TRBV28
CASRDTEAFF
TGTGCCAGCAGAGACACTGAAGCTTTCTTT
>NA|TRBJ2-1|NA|TRBV5-1
CASSPGGAGNEQFF
TGCGCCAGCAGCCCCGGGGGAGCGGGCAATGAGCAGTTCTTC
>NA|TRBJ2-7|once|TRBV7-9
CASSTHTGTPHMASYEQYF
TGTGCCAGCAGCACTCACACAGGGACTCCCCACATGGCCAGCTACGAGCAGTACTTC
>TRBD1|TRBJ2-1|once|TRBV29-1
CSGGQGAGQFF
TGCAGCGGAGGACAGGGGGCAGGTCAGTTCTTC
>TRBD2|TRBJ2-5|once|TRBV11-2
CASSKSGREETQYF
TGTGCCAGCAGCAAGAGCGGGAGGGAGGAGACCCAGTACTTC
>TRBD1|TRBJ1-1|once|TRBV10-1
CASSEDRAARTEAFF
TGCGCCAGCAGTGAGGACAGGGCTGCGCGCACTGAAGCTTTCTTT
>NA|TRBJ2-7|NA|TRBV4-2
CASSTDKLSSYEQYF
TGTGCCAGCAGCACTGACAAGTTGAGCTCCTACGAGCAGTACTTC
>NA|TRBJ2-7|NA|TRBV27
CASSFRETYEQYF
TGTGCCAGCAGTTTTCGGGAAACCTACGAGCAGTACTTC
>NA|TRBJ2-1|NA|TRBV5-1
CASSLVGALSNEQFF
TGCGCCAGCAGCTTGGTAGGGGCCTTAAGCAATGAGCAGTTCTTC
>NA|TRBJ2-7|NA|TRBV28
CASSFDLRYEQYF
TGTGCCAGCAGTTTCGACCTGCGTTACGAGCAGTACTTC
>TRBD2|TRBJ2-2|NA|TRBV19
CASSMGVAGWAGELFF
TGTGCCAGTAGTATGGGAGTAGCGGGATGGGCCGGGGAGCTGTTTTTT
>NA|TRBJ2-1|NA|TRBV30
CAWNRIRSYNEQFF
TGTGCCTGGAACAGGATTCGCTCCTACAATGAGCAGTTCTTC
>TRBD2|TRBJ2-7|few|TRBV5-5
CASSPGTSGRGSEQYF
TGTGCCAGCAGCCCCGGGACTAGCGGGAGGGGGAGCGAGCAGTACTTC
>TRBD1|TRBJ1-2|NA|TRBV7-9
CASSSTGIYGYTF
TGTGCCAGCAGCTCGACAGGGATCTATGGCTACACCTTC
>NA|TRBJ2-2|NA|TRBV29-1
CSVVGDTGELFF
TGCAGCGTTGTTGGCGACACCGGGGAGCTGTTTTTT
>TRBD1|TRBJ1-4|NA|TRBV5-4
CASSLDPGQGEKLFF
TGTGCCAGCAGCTTGGATCCGGGACAGGGGGAAAAACTGTTTTTT
>TRBD2|TRBJ2-5|NA|TRBV6-5
CASSRWISGSETQYF
TGTGCCAGCAGTCGATGGATTAGCGGGAGTGAGACCCAGTACTTC
>NA|TRBJ2-1|NA|TRBV7-2
CASSFVRLDEQFF
TGTGCCAGCAGCTTTGTTCGGTTGGATGAGCAGTTCTTC
>TRBD1|TRBJ1-2|NA|TRBV20-1
CSARVPEGTAF
TGCAGTGCTAGAGTTCCGGAAGGGACAGCCTTT
>NA|TRBJ2-3|NA|TRBV7-9
CASSLVTTDTQYF
TGTGCCAGCAGCTTAGTAACCACAGATACGCAGTATTTT
>NA|TRBJ1-3|NA|TRBV4-2
CASSSLQGSGNTIYF
TGTGCCAGCAGCTCGCTTCAGGGATCGGGAAACACCATATATTTT
>NA|TRBJ2-7|NA|TRBV29-1
CSVEGGRNRAPYEQYF
TGCAGCGTTGAAGGGGGGCGGAATCGGGCGCCCTACGAGCAGTACTTC
>TRBD2|TRBJ2-3|NA|TRBV10-2
CASSESGASGFADTQYF
TGCGCCAGCAGTGAGTCAGGGGCTAGCGGGTTCGCAGATACGCAGTATTTT
>TRBD2|TRBJ2-1|NA|TRBV9
CASSVEPGASGRVDEQFF
TGTGCCAGCAGCGTAGAGCCGGGGGCTAGCGGGAGAGTAGATGAGCAGTTCTTC
>TRBD1|TRBJ1-5|NA|TRBV2
CASRETGANSNQPQHF
TGTGCCAGCAGGGAAACAGGGGCGAATAGCAATCAGCCCCAGCATTTT
>NA|TRBJ2-7|NA|TRBV28
CASSSDKAYEQYF
TGTGCCAGCAGTTCCGATAAGGCCTACGAGCAGTACTTC
>NA|TRBJ2-3|once|TRBV7-9
CASSDRLNTQYF
TGTGCCAGCAGCGATCGACTTAATACGCAGTATTTT
>NA|TRBJ2-7|NA|TRBV6-5
CASSYGLSYEQYF
TGTGCCAGCAGTTACGGGCTATCCTACGAGCAGTACTTC
>TRBD1|TRBJ1-2|NA|TRBV5-1
CASSLEQGARESTF
TGCGCCAGCAGCTTGGAACAGGGGGCGCGGGAATCCACCTTC
>NA|TRBJ2-1|NA|TRBV29-1
CSVVVSSYNEQFF
TGCAGCGTTGTGGTGAGCTCCTACAATGAGCAGTTCTTC
>TRBD2|TRBJ2-7|NA|TRBV28
CASSFESGREGVSYEQYF
TGTGCCAGCAGTTTTGAGTCCGGGCGGGAGGGGGTCTCCTACGAGCAGTACTTC
>TRBD2|TRBJ2-7|NA|TRBV18
CASSRPGLAGGPHSYEQYF
TGTGCCAGCTCACGTCCGGGACTAGCGGGAGGGCCTCACTCCTACGAGCAGTACTTC